This is a list of T cell receptor beta chains from one sample in a study of vaccination and CD4 T cells after COVID-19. TCRdb processed the PCR reads anew with MiXCR; each CDR3 protein has one entry. The data contain roughly 4,500 distinct CDR3 sequences, 60% to 75% of them singletons. Which antigens these TCRs recognize remains unknown. The sample comprised CD4+ T cells from blood, cultured in vitro. These receptors all stem from a human donor in good health. The CDR3 runs from the conserved cysteine through the conserved F or W.

TRBV12-3/TRBV12-4	TRBJ1-2	CASRLDRAGYGYTF
TRBV29-1	TRBJ2-5	CSVVSPGRKTQYF
TRBV6-4	TRBJ1-1	CASSAVLGTEAFF
TRBV24-1	TRBJ1-5	CATSDSGTGRGVGNQPQHF
TRBV20-1	TRBJ2-1	CSALPEWGTYNEQFF
TRBV25-1	TRBJ1-1	CASSEYGVAEAFF
TRBV7-9	TRBJ2-2	CASSSVSGYTGELFF
TRBV6-5	TRBJ2-1	CASSYLHEQFF
TRBV27	TRBJ2-7	CASSLEPRRGQYF
TRBV5-1	TRBJ1-5	CASSASGVDSNQPQHF
TRBV20-1	TRBJ1-3	CSAHNPTGMSGNTIYF
TRBV11-3	TRBJ2-2	CASSIGTGRTGELFF
TRBV25-1	TRBJ1-2	CASSEWAGNYGYTF
TRBV6-1	TRBJ1-4	CASSPTQGAGEKLFF
TRBV7-2	TRBJ2-3	CASSLALGQGGYF
TRBV20-1	TRBJ2-1	CSATPGGGRVSSYNEQFF
TRBV19	TRBJ1-1	CASSMTDTEAFF